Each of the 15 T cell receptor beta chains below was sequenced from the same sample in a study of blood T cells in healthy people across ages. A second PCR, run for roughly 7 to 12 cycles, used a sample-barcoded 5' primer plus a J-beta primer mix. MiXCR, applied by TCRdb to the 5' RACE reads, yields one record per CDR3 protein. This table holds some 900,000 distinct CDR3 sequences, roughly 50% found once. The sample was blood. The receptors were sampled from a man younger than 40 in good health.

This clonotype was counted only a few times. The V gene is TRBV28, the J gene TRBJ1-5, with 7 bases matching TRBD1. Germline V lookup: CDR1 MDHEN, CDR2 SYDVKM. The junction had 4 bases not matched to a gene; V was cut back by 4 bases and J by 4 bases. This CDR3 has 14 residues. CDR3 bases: TGTGCCAGCAGTTCCCCGGGACAGAATCAGCCCCAGCATTTT. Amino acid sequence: CASSSPGQNQPQHF. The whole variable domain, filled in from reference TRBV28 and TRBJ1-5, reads DVKVTQSSRYLVKRTGEKVFLECVQDMDHENMFWYRQDPGLGLRLIYFSYDVKMKEKGDIPEGYSVSREKKERFSLILESASTNQTSMYLCASSSPGQNQPQHFGDGTRLSIL.

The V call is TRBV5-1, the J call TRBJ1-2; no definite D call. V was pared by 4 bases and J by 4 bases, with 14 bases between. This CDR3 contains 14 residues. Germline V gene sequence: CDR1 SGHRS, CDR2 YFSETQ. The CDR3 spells CASSGVDSVYGYTF. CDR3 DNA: TGCGCCAGCAGCGGGGTGGATTCGGTCTATGGCTACACCTTC. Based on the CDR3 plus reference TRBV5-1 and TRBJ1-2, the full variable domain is KAGVTQTPRYLIKTRGQQVTLSCSPISGHRSVSWYQQTPGQGLQFLFEYFSETQRNKGNFPGRFSGRQFSNSRSEMNVSTLELGDSALYLCASSGVDSVYGYTFGSGTRLTVV.

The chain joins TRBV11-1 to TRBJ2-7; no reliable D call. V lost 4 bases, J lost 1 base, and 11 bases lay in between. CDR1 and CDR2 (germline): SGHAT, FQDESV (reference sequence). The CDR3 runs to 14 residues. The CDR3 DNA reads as TGTGCCAGCAGCTATGGAAGTCTTTCCTACGAGCAGTACTTC. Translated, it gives CASSYGSLSYEQYF.

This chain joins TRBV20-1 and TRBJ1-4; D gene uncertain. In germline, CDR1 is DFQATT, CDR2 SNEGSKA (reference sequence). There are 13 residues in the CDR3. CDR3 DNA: TGCAGCCAATGGGCACCTAAAGGTGAAAAACTGTTTTTT. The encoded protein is CSQWAPKGEKLFF.

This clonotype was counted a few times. The CDR3: CASSYSRGEAFF. The CDR3 region has the DNA TGTGCCAGCAGTTACTCCCGGGGTGAAGCTTTCTTT. The chain recombines TRBV6-5 with TRBJ1-1; no clear D gene. Germline assignment: CDR1 MNHEY and CDR2 SVGAGI. The CDR3 spans 12 residues. V lost 0 bases, J lost 7 bases, and 6 bases lay in between.

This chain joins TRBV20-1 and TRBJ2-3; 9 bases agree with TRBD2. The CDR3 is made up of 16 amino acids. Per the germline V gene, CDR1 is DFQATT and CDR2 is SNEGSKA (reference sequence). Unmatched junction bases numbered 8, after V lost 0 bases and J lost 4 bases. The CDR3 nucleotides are TGCAGTGCTAGAGATTTGGCTAGCGGGGTAGCAGATACGCAGTATTTT. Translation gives CSARDLASGVADTQYF.

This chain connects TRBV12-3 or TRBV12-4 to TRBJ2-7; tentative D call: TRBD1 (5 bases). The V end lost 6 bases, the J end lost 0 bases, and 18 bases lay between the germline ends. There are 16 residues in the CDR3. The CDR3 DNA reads TGTGCCAGCAGCCGACCGACCCAAACAGGCTCCTACGAGCAGTACTTC. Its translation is CASSRPTQTGSYEQYF.

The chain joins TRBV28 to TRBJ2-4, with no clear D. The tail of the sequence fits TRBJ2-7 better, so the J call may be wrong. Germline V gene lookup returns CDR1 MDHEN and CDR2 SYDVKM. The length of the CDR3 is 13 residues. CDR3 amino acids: CASTQTVVNEQYF. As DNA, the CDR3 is TGTGCCAGCACGCAGACGGTCGTCAACGAGCAGTACTTC.

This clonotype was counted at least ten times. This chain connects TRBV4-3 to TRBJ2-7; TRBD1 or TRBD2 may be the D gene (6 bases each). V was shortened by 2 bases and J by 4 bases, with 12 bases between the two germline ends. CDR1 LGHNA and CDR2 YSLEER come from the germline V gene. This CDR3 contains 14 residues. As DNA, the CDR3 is TGCGCCAGCAGCCAATCTCGGGGGCCTTACGAGCAGTACTTC. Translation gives CASSQSRGPYEQYF.

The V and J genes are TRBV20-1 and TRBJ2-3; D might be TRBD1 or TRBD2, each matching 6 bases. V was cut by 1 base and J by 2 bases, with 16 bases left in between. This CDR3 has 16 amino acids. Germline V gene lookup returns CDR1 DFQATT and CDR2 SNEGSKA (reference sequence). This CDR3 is CSARGAYGGLTDTQYF. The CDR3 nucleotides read TGCAGTGCTAGAGGGGCCTACGGGGGCCTCACAGATACGCAGTATTTT.

CDR3 loop: CASSQPTGLVTGELFF. In nucleotides, the CDR3 is TGTGCCAGCAGCCAGCCGACAGGGCTTGTAACCGGGGAGCTGTTTTTT. This sequence joins TRBV4-2 and TRBJ2-2; 7 bases are a match to TRBD1. The CDR3 length is 16 residues. From germline, CDR1 is LGHNA and CDR2 YNFKEQ. The J segment lost 5 bases and the V segment lost 3 bases, leaving 9 bases of the junction unmatched.

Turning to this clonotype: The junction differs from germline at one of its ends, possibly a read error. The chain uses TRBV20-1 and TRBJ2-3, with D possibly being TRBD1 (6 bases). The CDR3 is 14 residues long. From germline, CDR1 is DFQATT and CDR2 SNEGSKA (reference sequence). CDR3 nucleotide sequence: TGCAGTGCTACAGACAGGATTAGCACAGATCCGCAGTATTTT. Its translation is CSATDRISTDPQYF.

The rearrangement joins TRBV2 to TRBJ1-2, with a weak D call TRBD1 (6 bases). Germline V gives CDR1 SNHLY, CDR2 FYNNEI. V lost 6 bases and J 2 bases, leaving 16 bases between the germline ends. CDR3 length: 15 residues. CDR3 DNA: TGTGCCAGCAGCCAAGAGGGGGGCGGAAACTATGGCTACACCTTC. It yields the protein CASSQEGGGNYGYTF.

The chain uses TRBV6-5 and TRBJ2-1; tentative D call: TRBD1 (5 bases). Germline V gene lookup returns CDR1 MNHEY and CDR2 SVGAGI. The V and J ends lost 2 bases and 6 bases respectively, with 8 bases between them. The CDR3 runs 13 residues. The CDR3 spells CASSYTRANEQFF. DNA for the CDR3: TGTGCCAGCAGTTACACCAGGGCCAATGAGCAGTTCTTC.

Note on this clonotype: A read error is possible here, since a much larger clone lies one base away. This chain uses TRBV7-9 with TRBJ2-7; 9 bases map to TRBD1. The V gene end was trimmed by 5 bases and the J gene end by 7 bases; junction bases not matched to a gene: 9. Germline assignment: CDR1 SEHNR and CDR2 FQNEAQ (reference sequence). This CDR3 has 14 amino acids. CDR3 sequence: CASSRDRVYNEQYF. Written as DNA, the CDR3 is TGTGCCAGCAGCCGGGACAGGGTCTACAATGAGCAGTACTTC.